Sequencing of this T cell receptor beta chain was carried out in a study of beta chain features in type 1 diabetes. Points from the study as a whole: The question of HLA type influencing TCRB rearrangement was one that remained unresolved here.

With 2 bases removed from V and 5 bases from J, the gap between germline ends came to 10 bases. The CDR3 consists of 13 residues. Germline CDR1 is MNHEY and CDR2 is SVGAGI. About this clone: The antigen is unknown.

All of the isolated RNA was reverse transcribed, so expressed TCRB transcripts were sequenced. Here immunoSEQ multiplex PCR was the method, and the copy in TCRdb shows in-frame clones only, minus some. The repertoire has 150,000 or so clones, about 10% of them found once; the top ten carry 0.6% to 0.8%. The sample comprised central memory CD4+ T cells from blood. V usage is TRBV6-5 and J usage is TRBJ2-7, with D unclear. The sequence was obtained from a man younger than 30 in good health. This CDR3 is CASSYARGNEQYF. Here the CDR3 DNA reads TGTGCCAGCAGTTACGCCAGAGGCAACGAGCAGTACTTC.